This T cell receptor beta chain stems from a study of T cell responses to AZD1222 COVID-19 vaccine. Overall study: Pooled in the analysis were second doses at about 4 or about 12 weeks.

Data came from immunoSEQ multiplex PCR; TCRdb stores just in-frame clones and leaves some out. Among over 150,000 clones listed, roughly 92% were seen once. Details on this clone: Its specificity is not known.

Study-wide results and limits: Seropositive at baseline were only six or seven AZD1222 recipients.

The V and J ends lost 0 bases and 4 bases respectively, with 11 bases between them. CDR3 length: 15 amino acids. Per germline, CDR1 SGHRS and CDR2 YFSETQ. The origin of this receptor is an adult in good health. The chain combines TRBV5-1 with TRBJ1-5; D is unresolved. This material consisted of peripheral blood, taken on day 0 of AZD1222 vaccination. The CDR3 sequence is CASSLEGGRNQPQHF. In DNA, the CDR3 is TGCGCCAGCAGCTTGGAGGGAGGGAGGAATCAGCCCCAGCATTTT.